This T cell receptor beta chain was sequenced during a study of cytomegalovirus exposure and HLA in healthy donors. Study results and caveats: Some TCR beta chains (164 of them) were listed as cytomegalovirus-associated.

This clone was counted once. The antigen is unknown. Measured with immunoSEQ multiplex PCR; TCRdb has only the in-frame clones, and not every one. The profile shows some 140,000 clones, less than 90% of them singletons. V shed 2 bases and J 7 bases; nucleotides not matched to a gene: 3. The germline gives CDR1 MNHEY, CDR2 SVGAGI. This CDR3 spans 15 amino acids. The TCR sequence derives from a man aged 18 to 35 in good health and CMV-seropositive. The V and J genes are TRBV6-5 and TRBJ1-6; 9 bases align to TRBD1. The specimen sequenced was PBMCs. In DNA, the CDR3 is TGTGCCAGCAGTTACAGGGACAGGGCAAATTCACCCCTCCACTTT. Residues: CASSYRDRANSPLHF.